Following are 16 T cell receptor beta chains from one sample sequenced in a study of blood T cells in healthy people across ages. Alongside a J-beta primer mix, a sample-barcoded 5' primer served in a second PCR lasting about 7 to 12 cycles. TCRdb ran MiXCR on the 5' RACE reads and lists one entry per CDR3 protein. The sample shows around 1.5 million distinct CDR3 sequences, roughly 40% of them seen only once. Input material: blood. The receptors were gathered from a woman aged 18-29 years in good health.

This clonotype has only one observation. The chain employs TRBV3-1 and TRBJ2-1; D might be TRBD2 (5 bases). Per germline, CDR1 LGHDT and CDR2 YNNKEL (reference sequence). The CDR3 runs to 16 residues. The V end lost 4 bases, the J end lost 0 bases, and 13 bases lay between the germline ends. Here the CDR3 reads CASSPWTRSSYNEQFF. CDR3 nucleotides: TGTGCCAGCAGCCCCTGGACTCGAAGCTCCTACAATGAGCAGTTCTTC.

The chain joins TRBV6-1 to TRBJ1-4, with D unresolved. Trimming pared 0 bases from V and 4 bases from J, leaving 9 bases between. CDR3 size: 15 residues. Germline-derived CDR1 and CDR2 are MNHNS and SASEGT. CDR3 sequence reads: CASSEATGYNEKLFF. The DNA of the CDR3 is TGTGCCAGCAGTGAAGCCACGGGCTATAATGAAAAACTGTTTTTT.

Here the CDR3 DNA reads TGTGCCAGCAGTGGCCCGGGACAGGGTTCGCGCACTGAAGCTTTCTTT. It is translated as CASSGPGQGSRTEAFF. V is TRBV6-6 and J is TRBJ1-1; 9 bases line up with TRBD1. CDR3 size: 16 residues. With 5 bases clipped from V and 4 bases from J, the junction kept 11 bases outside the gene matches. CDR1 MNHNY and CDR2 SVGAGI come from the germline V gene (reference sequence).

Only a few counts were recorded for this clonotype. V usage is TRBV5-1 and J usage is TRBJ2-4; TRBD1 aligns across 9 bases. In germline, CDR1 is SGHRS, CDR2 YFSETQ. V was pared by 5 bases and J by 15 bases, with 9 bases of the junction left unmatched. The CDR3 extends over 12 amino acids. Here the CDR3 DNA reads TGCGCCAGCAGTCAAGCACAGGGGGCTCCGTACTTC. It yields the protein CASSQAQGAPYF.

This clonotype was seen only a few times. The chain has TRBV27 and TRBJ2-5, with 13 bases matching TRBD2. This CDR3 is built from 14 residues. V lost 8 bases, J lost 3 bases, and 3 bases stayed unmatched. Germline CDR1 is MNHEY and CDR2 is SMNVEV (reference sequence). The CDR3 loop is CASRTSGGKETQYF. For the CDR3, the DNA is TGTGCCAGCCGGACTAGCGGGGGAAAAGAGACCCAGTACTTC.

The CDR3 loop is CSARGLAEYEQYF. The CDR3 nucleotides are TGCAGTGCTAGGGGACTAGCGGAGTACGAGCAGTACTTC. The J gene is TRBJ2-4, the V gene TRBV20-1; 11 bases match TRBD2. Matching the DNA end better, TRBJ2-7 makes the J call doubtful. Germline loops: CDR1 DFQATT, CDR2 SNEGSKA (reference sequence). This CDR3 has 13 residues.

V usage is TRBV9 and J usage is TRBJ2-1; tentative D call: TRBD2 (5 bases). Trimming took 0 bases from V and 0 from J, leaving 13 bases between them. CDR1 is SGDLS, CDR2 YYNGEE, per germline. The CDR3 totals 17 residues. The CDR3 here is CASSVADLTSSYNEQFF. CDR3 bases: TGTGCCAGCAGCGTAGCGGACTTAACGAGCTCCTACAATGAGCAGTTCTTC.

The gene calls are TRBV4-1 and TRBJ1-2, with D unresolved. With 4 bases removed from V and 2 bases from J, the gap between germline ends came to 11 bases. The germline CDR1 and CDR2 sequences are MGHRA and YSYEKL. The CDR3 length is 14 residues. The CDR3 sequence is CASSPDYSNYGYTF. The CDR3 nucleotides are TGCGCCAGCAGCCCGGACTACTCCAACTATGGCTACACCTTC.

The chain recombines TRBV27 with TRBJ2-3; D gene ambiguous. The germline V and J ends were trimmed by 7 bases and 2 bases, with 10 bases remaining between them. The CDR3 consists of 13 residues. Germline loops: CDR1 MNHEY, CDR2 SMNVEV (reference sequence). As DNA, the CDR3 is TGTGCCAGCATCCCCCCACTCACAGATACGCAGTATTTT. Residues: CASIPPLTDTQYF.

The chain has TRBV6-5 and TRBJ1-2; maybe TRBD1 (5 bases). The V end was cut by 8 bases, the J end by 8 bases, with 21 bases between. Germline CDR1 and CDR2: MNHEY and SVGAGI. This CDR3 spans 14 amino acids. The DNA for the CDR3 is TGTGCCAGCCTCTCCTGGGGACGTTTGTCGGGCTACACCTTC. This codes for CASLSWGRLSGYTF.

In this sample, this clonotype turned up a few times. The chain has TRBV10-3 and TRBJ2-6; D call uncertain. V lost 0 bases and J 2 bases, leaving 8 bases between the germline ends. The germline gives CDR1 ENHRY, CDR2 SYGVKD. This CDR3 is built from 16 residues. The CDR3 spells CAISESLGAGANVLTF. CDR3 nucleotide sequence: TGTGCCATCAGTGAGTCGTTGGGTGCTGGGGCCAACGTCCTGACTTTC.

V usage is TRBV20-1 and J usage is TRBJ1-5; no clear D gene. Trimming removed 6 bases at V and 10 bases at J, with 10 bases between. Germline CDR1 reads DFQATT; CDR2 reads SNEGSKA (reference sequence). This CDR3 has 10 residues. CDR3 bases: TGCAGTGCAGGCGAGTTCCCCCAGCATTTT. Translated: CSAGEFPQHF.

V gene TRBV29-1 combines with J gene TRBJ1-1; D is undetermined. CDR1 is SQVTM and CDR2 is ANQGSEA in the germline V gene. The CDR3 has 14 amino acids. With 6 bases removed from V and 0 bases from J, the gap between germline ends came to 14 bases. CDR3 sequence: CSVRRGGVNTEAFF. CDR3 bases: TGCAGCGTCCGGCGGGGAGGAGTGAACACTGAAGCTTTCTTT.

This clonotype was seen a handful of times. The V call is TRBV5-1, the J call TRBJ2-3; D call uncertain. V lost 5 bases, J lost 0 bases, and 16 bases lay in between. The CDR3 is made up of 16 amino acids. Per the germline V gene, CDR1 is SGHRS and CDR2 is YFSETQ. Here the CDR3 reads CASRRIGSSSTDTQYF. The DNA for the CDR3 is TGCGCCAGCAGAAGGATTGGGTCCTCGAGCACAGATACGCAGTATTTT.

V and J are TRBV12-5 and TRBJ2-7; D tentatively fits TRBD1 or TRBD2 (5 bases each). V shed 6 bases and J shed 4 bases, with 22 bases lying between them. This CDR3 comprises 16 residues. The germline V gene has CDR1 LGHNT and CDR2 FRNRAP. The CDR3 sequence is CASGSPTGAPYYEQYF. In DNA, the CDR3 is TGTGCTAGTGGATCCCCGACCGGGGCGCCCTATTACGAGCAGTACTTC.

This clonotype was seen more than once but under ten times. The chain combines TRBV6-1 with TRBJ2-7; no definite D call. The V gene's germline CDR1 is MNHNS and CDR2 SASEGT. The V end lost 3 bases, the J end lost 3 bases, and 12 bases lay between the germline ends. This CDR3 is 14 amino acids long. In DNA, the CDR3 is TGTGCCAGCAGTGATGACAAGGTAATCTACGAGCAGTACTTC. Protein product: CASSDDKVIYEQYF.